This T cell receptor (beta chain) was captured by sequencing in a study of blood T cell repertoires in COVID-19. The CDR3 runs 15 residues. V shed 6 bases, J shed 8 bases, and the junction held 9 bases outside the gene matches. Germline V lookup: CDR1 SGDLS, CDR2 YYNGEE. Clones were read by immunoSEQ multiplex PCR, and TCRdb kept only the in-frame ones, dropping some. This table has about 190,000 clones, about 85% appearing once. In its sample, this clone was seen once. Sequenced sample: peripheral blood. This chain uses TRBV9 with TRBJ2-1; 12 nucleotides line up with TRBD2. The TCR originated in a woman aged 25 to 39 with active or convalescent COVID-19. CDR3 nucleotides: TGTGCCAGCACGATGACTAGCGGGAGACTGGATGAGCAGTTCTTC. This gives the protein CASTMTSGRLDEQFF.